This T cell receptor (beta chain) stems from a study of blood T cell repertoires in COVID-19. The Seattle patients, enrolled during active infection, were followed longitudinally. Germline-derived CDR1 and CDR2 are LNHDA and SQIVND (reference sequence). The CDR3 consists of 13 residues. Trimming shortened V by 5 bases and J by 3 bases, and 11 bases separated the two germline ends. TCRdb keeps only in-frame clones here, not all; method: immunoSEQ multiplex PCR. The repertoire consists of a few hundred thousand clones, with over 85% occurring once and the leading ten covering around 0.92%. The chain uses TRBV19 and TRBJ2-7; weak D call: TRBD2 (5 bases). The material sequenced was peripheral blood. The source is a man between 18 and 35 years old with COVID-19, enrolled during active disease. CDR3 bases: TGTGCCAGTAGTTGGGGAGCCGACTACGAGCAGTACTTC. Translated, it gives CASSWGADYEQYF. Variable domain in full (rest from reference TRBV19 and TRBJ2-7): DGGITQSPKYLFRKEGQNVTLSCEQNLNHDAMYWYRQDPGQGLRLIYYSQIVNDFQKGDIAEGYSVSREKKESFPLTVTSAQKNPTAFYLCASSWGADYEQYFGPGTRLTVT.